The text below deals with one T cell receptor (beta chain). This receptor's antigen is unknown. Qualities for individual bases were not recorded, and no much larger clone is one base off. Taken with the paper, the label for time point translates to: baseline before first vaccination. Vaccinee samples were obtained from the UK trials COV001 and COV002, which included a single-blind randomized controlled phase 2/3 trial of AZD1222 (ChAdOx1 nCoV-19) in healthy adults. Trial participant PBMC samples were collected at day 0 and day 28 after the second dose for TCRbeta chain sequencing. The data belong to a study of T cell responses to AZD1222 COVID-19 vaccine (dated by TCRdb to 2020 to 2022). At the level of the whole study: AZD1222 recipients given second doses at about 4 weeks or at about 12 weeks were pooled, since spike-specific TCR depth and breadth were not found to differ between the two schedules. A total of 230 to 250 trial participants underwent TCR sequencing, of whom nearly 210 received two doses of AZD1222 and about 25 received two doses of the MenACWY control vaccine. Trial participants were enrolled by age into 18-55, 56-69 and 70-plus year subgroups, with roughly 160, 29 and 62 TCR-sequenced participants respectively. Study-wide conclusions, independent of this receptor: The 56-69-year group was small, and its depth increase did not reach significance, likely because of low power. The whole spike protein was spanned by vaccine-associated CD4 TCRs, and dominant responses were seen in regions 160-218 and 743-854. Most participants were white British and females outnumbered males, and the authors suggested that clonal diversity may have been underestimated. Conclusions about previously exposed vaccinees are limited because only six or seven AZD1222 recipients were SARS-CoV-2 seropositive at baseline. After two AZD1222 doses, spike-specific TCR breadth and depth were significantly higher than at day 0 and than in MenACWY recipients. No day 14 peak-response samples were available, so repertoires were characterized only after the peak T cell response. Epitopes outside the regions mutated in the B.1.351 and B.1.1.7 variants were reportedly recognized by nearly half of the unique spike-specific TCRs.

The CDR3 regions of human TCRbeta chains were analyzed by immunosequencing. The original pipeline was this. Repertoire TCRs were matched against a reference library of SARS-CoV-2-specific TCRs generated with the MIRA antigen-specificity platform. Breadth meant the fraction of unique TCRs that were SARS-CoV-2-associated, whereas depth meant the fraction of total T cells that were SARS-CoV-2-associated. Using the MIRA data, every spike-specific TCR was mapped to the spike region that the TCR reacted to and assigned to either a CD4 or a CD8 class. Log10-transformed breadth and depth values were compared by one-way ANOVA with Sidak's multiple comparisons tests. Here the immuneACCESS table is served through TCRdb, limited to in-frame sequences with V and J called. Missing clones are a known gap in these copies; in checked studies unresolved V genes cover under half, and the rest lacks a known reason. V, J and clone size were drawn from that table, and D and trimming were deduced from the DNA. Counted in this sample were some 150,000 clones; 85% to 90% of them appeared once. Jointly, the top ten make up 1.5% to 2% of the sample.

From its cysteine to its phenylalanine, the CDR3 spans 12 amino acids. Only the CDR3 portion is preserved as DNA: 36 bases, with reading frame beginning at the first base. V is trimmed back by 4 bases and J by 6 bases, and the junction contains 1 base that no gene match accounts for. The germline V gene supplies CDR1 SGDLS and CDR2 YYNGEE. The clonotype originates from an adult in good health. Sequences were derived from peripheral blood, sampled on day 0 of AZD1222 vaccination. The rearrangement joined TRBV9 to TRBJ1-2, with TRBD1 identical over 9 junction bases. The DNA sequence is as follows: TGTGCCAGCAGCAGGACAGGGGATGGCTACACCTTC. This encodes CASSRTGDGYTF. With the portions outside the CDR3 filled from the reference TRBV9 and TRBJ1-2 genes, the complete variable region becomes DSGVTQTPKHLITATGQRVTLRCSPRSGDLSVYWYQQSLDQGLQFLIQYYNGEERAKGNILERFSAQQFPDLHSELNLSSLELGDSALYFCASSRTGDGYTFGSGTRLTVV.